This TCR beta chain was documented in a study of cytomegalovirus exposure and HLA in healthy donors. Findings of the study overall: Prior analysis indicated that the majority of TCR beta V segments exhibited productivity approximately 90% or approximately 30% of the time. HLA restriction was apparent for most CMV-associated TCR beta chains in a later analysis.

Turning to this clone: Its antigen is unknown.

Both 60 Vbeta primers and 13 Jbeta primers went into the PCR. Data came from immunoSEQ multiplex PCR; TCRdb stores just in-frame clones and leaves some out. The sample holds more than 85,000 clones, approximately 79% seen once. Sample: PBMCs. The clonotype comes from a man between 25 and 39 years old in good health and CMV-seropositive.

The CDR3 spells CASRGGAYMTADTQYF. CDR3 coding DNA: TGCGCCAGCAGAGGGGGAGCTTATATGACCGCAGATACGCAGTATTTT. This chain joins TRBV5-1 and TRBJ2-3, with D perhaps matching TRBD1 (6 bases). CDR1 is SGHRS and CDR2 is YFSETQ in the germline V gene. This CDR3 comprises 16 residues. Trimming removed 5 bases from V and 4 bases from J, with 20 bases in between.